These T cell receptor beta chains were read from a single sample in a study of CD4 T cells in relation to SARS-CoV-2 and coronaviruses. Using immunoSEQ multiplex PCR, the repertoire was profiled, and TCRdb retains in-frame clones only, with some absent. The table records roughly 19,000 clones, approximately 76% of them present only once. Their target antigens are unknown. The material sequenced was CD4+ T cells from PBMCs, cultured in vitro. Source of these receptors: a human donor in good health. CDR3s include the opening cysteine and the closing phenylalanine or tryptophan. The D gene is left open where the match is weak. Clone size appears in some rows only: once, few, many, or a class for an expanded clone.

TRBJ1-5	TRBV30	TRBD1	few	TGTGCCTGGAGTCCCGGGACAGGTAATCAGCCCCAGCATTTT	CAWSPGTGNQPQHF
TRBJ2-7	TRBV18	-	-	TGTGCCAGCTCACCCCAACCCTCCGGGACCGCCTTACTTCCATACTTC	CASSPQPSGTALLPYF
TRBJ2-7	TRBV27	-	-	TGTGCCAGCAGACGACAGGACTACGAGCAGTACTTC	CASRRQDYEQYF
TRBJ2-7	TRBV10-3	-	-	TGTGCCATCAGTGAGTCAAAACCCGCAGGACTCTATTTCTCCTACGAGCAGTACTTC	CAISESKPAGLYFSYEQYF
TRBJ2-2	TRBV4-1	TRBD2	-	TGCGCCAGCAGCCAAGATCAGGTGAGGCGGGAGAGGAACACCGGGGAGCTGTTTTTT	CASSQDQVRRERNTGELFF
TRBJ2-7	TRBV9	-	-	TGTGCCAGCAGCCCCACCAGCCAGACAACCTACGAGCAGTACTTC	CASSPTSQTTYEQYF
TRBJ2-1	TRBV2	TRBD2	-	TGTGCCAGCTTGGGACTAGCGGGAGAATTTTTCTCCTACAATGAGCAGTTCTTC	CASLGLAGEFFSYNEQFF
TRBJ2-1	TRBV14	TRBD1	-	TGTGCCAGCAGCCAGACCCGACAGGGCGCGCGCAATGAGCAGTTCTTC	CASSQTRQGARNEQFF
TRBJ2-3	TRBV10-1	TRBD2	-	TGCGCCAGCAGTGAGGGGACTAGCAGAAGCACAGATACGCAGTATTTT	CASSEGTSRSTDTQYF
TRBJ1-1	TRBV6-5	-	once	TGTGCCAGCAGAACAGGGTTGAACACTGAAGCTTTCTTT	CASRTGLNTEAFF
TRBJ1-6	TRBV6-1	-	-	TGTGCCAGCAGTGAGTACCTGGGTGTACGATCACCCCTCCACTTT	CASSEYLGVRSPLHF
TRBJ1-1	TRBV6-6	-	-	TGTGCCAGCAGCCCGGCCGGGAACACTGAAGCTTTCTTT	CASSPAGNTEAFF
TRBJ2-7	TRBV6-4	TRBD2	-	TGTGCCAGCGGGACTAGCGGGATCGGCTCCTACGAGCAGTACTTC	CASGTSGIGSYEQYF
TRBJ1-3	TRBV7-2	-	-	TGTGCCAGCAGGTCCCGGGTGGGCGCAAGGACCATATATTTT	CASRSRVGARTIYF
TRBJ2-3	TRBV11-2	TRBD2	-	TGTGCCAGCAGCTTGGGTGCGGGAGGGAGCACAGATACGCAGTATTTT	CASSLGAGGSTDTQYF
TRBJ1-1	TRBV10-3	-	-	TGTGCCATCAGTGAAGGTGAGGGGATCACTGAAGCTTTCTTT	CAISEGEGITEAFF
TRBJ1-4	TRBV6-6	-	-	TGTGCCAGCAGACTCGACAGGCCGGGCGAAAAACTGTTTTTT	CASRLDRPGEKLFF
TRBJ2-7	TRBV28	TRBD2	once	TGTGCCAGCAGTTTGCCGGGACTAGCGAGCTTCCGCTACGAGCAGTACTTC	CASSLPGLASFRYEQYF
TRBJ2-7	TRBV10-3	-	-	TGTGCCATCAGTGAGTCGGGCTCTACAGAGCAGTACTTC	CAISESGSTEQYF
TRBJ2-1	TRBV27	TRBD1	-	TGTGCCAGCAGTTTATCCAACCCAGGGGGCTCCTACAATGAGCAGTTCTTC	CASSLSNPGGSYNEQFF
TRBJ2-1	TRBV5-1	TRBD2	-	TGCGCCAGCAGCAAGAGGGCGGGAGGGCAGGTAAATGAGCAGTTCTTC	CASSKRAGGQVNEQFF
TRBJ2-7	TRBV5-6	TRBD2	few	TGTGCCAGCAGCCAAGGCGTAGCGGGAGGCCACGAGCAGTACTTC	CASSQGVAGGHEQYF
TRBJ1-1	TRBV18	-	-	TGTGCCAGCTCCAAAGACCCTCTGAACACTGAAGCTTTCTTT	CASSKDPLNTEAFF
TRBJ2-1	TRBV30	TRBD1	-	TGTGCCTGGAGTGTTCTGGACAGGGTGGACAATGAGCAGTTCTTC	CAWSVLDRVDNEQFF
TRBJ1-2	TRBV5-1	TRBD1	-	TGCGCCAGCAGCTTAGGACAGGGGGTTTATGGCTACACCTTC	CASSLGQGVYGYTF
TRBJ2-6	TRBV27	-	-	TGTGCCAGCAGTAGACACAGGGTCTCTGGGGCCAACGTCCTGACTTTC	CASSRHRVSGANVLTF
TRBJ1-1	TRBV6-1	-	-	TGTGCCAGCAGTGACAGGGAGAACACTGAAGCTTTCTTT	CASSDRENTEAFF
TRBJ1-1	TRBV7-9	TRBD1	-	TGTGCCAGCAGCTTAGGTAACAGGGGGAACACTGAAGCTTTCTTT	CASSLGNRGNTEAFF
TRBJ2-1	TRBV29-1	TRBD2	-	TGCAGCGTTGTTCTTCTCGGGCCCGCGGGACTACTAAATAAGGATGAGCAGTTCTTC	CSVVLLGPAGLLNKDEQFF
TRBJ2-7	TRBV19	-	-	TGTGCCAGTAGTACCATGGGACAATCCAGGGGGCAGTACTTC	CASSTMGQSRGQYF
TRBJ1-4	TRBV5-6	TRBD1	-	TGTGCCAGCAGGGACAGGGGGTATACTAATGAAAAACTGTTTTTT	CASRDRGYTNEKLFF
TRBJ1-1	TRBV6-5	-	once	TGTGCCAGCAGTTACTTTGGCGTAGCGGCCCACACTGAAGCTTTCTTT	CASSYFGVAAHTEAFF
TRBJ2-7	TRBV9	-	-	TGTGCCAGCAGCGTAGGTGTGAAGAATTACGAGCAGTACTTC	CASSVGVKNYEQYF
TRBJ2-7	TRBV3-1/TRBV3-2	-	-	TGTGCCAGCAGCCAAGCCCCGGGCCTGGAGCAGTACTTC	CASSQAPGLEQYF
TRBJ1-2	TRBV11-2	-	-	TGTGCCAGCAGCTTAGGGCAGAATGGCTACACCTTC	CASSLGQNGYTF
TRBJ2-7	TRBV5-1	TRBD2	-	TGCGCCAGCAGCTTTTCACCCGGGGGGGCAGGCTACGAGCAGTACTTC	CASSFSPGGAGYEQYF
TRBJ2-1	TRBV18	TRBD2	-	TGTGCCAGCTCACCACCATCTAGCGGGAGCTACAATGAGCAGTTCTTC	CASSPPSSGSYNEQFF
TRBJ1-2	TRBV4-1	-	-	TGCGCCAGCAGCCAAGAGACGGGACCATCTAACTATGGCTACACCTTC	CASSQETGPSNYGYTF
TRBJ2-1	TRBV6-2/TRBV6-3	-	-	TGTGCCAGCAGTTGGGGTTACAATGAGCAGTTCTTC	CASSWGYNEQFF
TRBJ1-1	TRBV7-9	-	-	TGTGCCAGCAGCTCGGAGACAACAAACACTGAAGCTTTCTTT	CASSSETTNTEAFF
TRBJ2-1	TRBV30	TRBD2	once	TGTGCCTGGAGTCCCGGGAGGGCAATTCCCTCCTACAATGAGCAGTTCTTC	CAWSPGRAIPSYNEQFF
TRBJ1-4	TRBV4-2	-	-	TGTGCCAGCAGCCAAGATGGCGGCCAGTCTAATGAAAAACTGTTTTTT	CASSQDGGQSNEKLFF